Sequencing of this T cell receptor (beta chain) was carried out in a study of cytomegalovirus exposure and HLA in healthy donors (dated by TCRdb to between 2016 and 2019). Background for the entire study: An earlier analysis of roughly 610 of the donors reported over 250 Gb of sequence data and roughly 120 million unique TCR beta sequences obtained from approximately 180 million T cells. Approximately 300 gigabases of sequencing data and around 80 million unique TCR sequences made up an early release that covered approximately 700 HLA-typed donors. Of the 300 to 450 genotyped donors, approximately 81% were placed in the genetic ancestry cluster associated with self-reported Caucasian donors. The study aimed to test whether signatures of past pathogen exposure could be identified by cataloging public T cell receptors. The T cell repertoires of under 700 subjects were profiled by immunosequencing and related to cytomegalovirus serostatus. A separate validation cohort of more than 100 different subjects was used in addition to the approximately 640-subject first cohort. To predict cytomegalovirus infection status, the study combined high-throughput TCR immunosequencing, statistical association of individual TCRs with disease status, and machine learning. A later analysis re-analyzed previously published TCR beta repertoires from about 730 donors and added high-resolution HLA genotyping to study TCR occurrence patterns. Rather than using new phenotypic data, the later analysis identified candidate immune exposures from TCR beta sequences and from how often those sequences occurred across donors. To decide whether each TCR beta V gene segment behaved as functional or pseudogenic, an earlier analysis of fewer than 750 of the donors relied on high-throughput TCR beta sequencing. Donor age, sex, ethnicity and CMV serostatus were collected together with the repertoire data. A later genetic analysis used genome-wide SNP genotypes for about 55% of the 666 donors, treating that subset as a discovery cohort. Every repertoire in the discovery cohort had been generated on one and the same sequencing platform. HLA typing covered class I and class II loci at four-digit resolution. Typing coverage varied by locus: roughly 620-630 donors for A, B, C, DRB1 and DQB1; roughly 520 for DQA1; 606 for DPA1; 450 to 480 for DPB1. Several DR-DQ haplotypes were treated as single units for association and clustering because of strong linkage in the cohort. Among almost 400 genotyped donors of the cohort, an average of around 240,000 unique TCR beta nucleotide sequences were sequenced per donor, around 18% of them non-productive.

Receptors were amplified or captured by the immunoSEQ multiplex PCR assay. The multiplex PCR relied on a mix of 60 forward primers for TCR Vbeta segments and 13 reverse primers for TCR Jbeta segments. The CDR3 region of rearranged TCR beta genes was amplified from genomic DNA with a multiplex PCR assay. The Illumina HiSeq System was used to sequence the amplified TCR beta libraries as 87-base-pair reads. The authors' pipeline ran thus. A later analysis counted approximately 76 million unique TCR beta chains across the 500 to 850 repertoires, and some 12 million of these chains were shared by at least two donors. Raw reads were error-corrected and collapsed into unique sequences by a nearest-neighbor algorithm in which closely related sequences were merged to remove PCR and sequencing errors. Alignment of CDR3 sequences to IMGT reference sequences was used to assign V, D and J gene segments. For a sequence to be retained, a match of at least six nucleotides was required to both a V gene segment and a J gene segment. A rearrangement was called productive if the CDR3 had no stop codons and remained in frame with V and J, and every other rearrangement was called non-productive. Following IMGT convention, CDR3 was defined as the stretch from the second conserved V-encoded cysteine to the conserved J-encoded phenylalanine. The earlier analysis of about 610 of the donors excluded any sequence lacking an unambiguous match to a single V gene segment. An earlier analysis of fewer than 750 of the donors called V segments functional above 56.7% productive rearrangements and segregating when the between-donor standard deviation exceeded 5%. To diagnose cytomegalovirus status from the catalog of TCR beta chain sequences, a statistical classification framework was built. V and J gene assignment, in a later analysis, came from comparing TCR nucleotide sequences with IMGT/GENE-DB human TR gene sequences. Using the TCRdist pipeline, a later analysis assigned CDR3 sequences along with most-parsimonious VDJ recombination scenarios. In a later analysis, each TCR beta chain was defined by its CDR3 amino acid sequence together with its V-gene family, and reads without a unique V-gene family were excluded. As a way to deal with suspected cross-contamination and a sequencing artifact, a later analysis dropped 450 to 600 nucleotide sequences that were highly shared and had low generation probability. A later analysis calculated a clonal expansion index for each public chain from normalized within-repertoire ranks of inferred template counts. A later analysis computed generation probabilities with a VDJ recombination model fitted to out-of-frame rearrangements, and checked the results against IGoR. A later analysis scored TCR-TCR, TCR-HLA and TCR-CMV co-occurrence with hypergeometric tests, applying a repertoire-size bias correction to TCR pairs. False discovery rates were estimated in a later analysis by permuting HLA or CMV assignments 20 times. In a later analysis, co-occurring TCRs were grouped using DBSCAN, and TCRdist sequence similarity was added for clustering within HLA-allele-positive subsets. Co-occurrence clustering excluded repertoires with fewer than 30,000 or more than 120,000 public chains, plus five with anomalous nucleotide sharing. In TCRdb, the immuneACCESS table is reduced to in-frame sequences with V and J assigned. These tables do not hold every clone; where another copy was compared, an unresolved V gene accounts for under half, and the others remain unexplained. D and trimming were read from the DNA, whereas the V and J calls and clone size are those reported in that table. The sample profile shows a few hundred thousand clones; over 70% of them were found once. The top ten clonotypes cover about 7.5% of the sample.

The cohort comprised hundreds of healthy bone marrow donors. At the time of sampling, all cohort members were nominally healthy, though unrecorded immune exposures were likely present. The donor was CMV seropositive and was included in the group of approximately 310 seropositive cohort members. Each donor provided a peripheral blood sample, and peripheral blood mononuclear cells were used for TCR beta sequencing. The Qiagen DNeasy Blood Extraction Kit was used to extract genomic DNA from the blood cell samples. Results the study describes overall, beyond this receptor: An association between a missense DCLRE1C variant and V-gene and J-gene trimming of TCR beta chains was found in a later genetic analysis and replicated in an independent cohort. Presence/absence analyses assumed roughly uniform sequencing depth across donors, an assumption that may not hold. Linkage disequilibrium might explain the correlated functional status among segregating V segments, but an unknown experimental factor could not be ruled out. Only TCR beta chains were sequenced in this cohort, and the absence of alpha or paired-chain data limited detectable features. A later analysis associated 16,951 TCR beta sequences with specific HLA alleles at a false discovery rate of 0.05. The study listed 150 to 200 TCR beta chains as associated with cytomegalovirus. It was suggested by the authors that the approach could potentially be generalized to other disease states and immunological phenotypes. Strong co-occurrence of HLA alleles, especially DR and DQ, made assigning TCR associations to individual alleles difficult. A further reported finding was that TCR beta sequences accurately predicted the HLA-A and HLA-B alleles for most subjects in the first cohort. HLA typing was unavailable for some donors at each locus, so association tests used only the typed subset. Compared with equally common non-associated chains, HLA-associated TCR beta chains in a later analysis were more clonally expanded and had lower generation probabilities. Most TCR sequences were observed very rarely across donors, whereas some public TCRs were present in many individuals. A later analysis reported that several top co-occurrence clusters appeared linked to parvovirus B19, influenza, CMV and Epstein-Barr virus. The only immune exposure information available for the cohort was CMV serostatus. Because counts were too low, some 17 rarely observed V segments, including chromosome 9 orphons, were excluded from the earlier analysis of under 650 of the donors. The 87-base-pair reads could not distinguish some IMGT-functional V segments, including TRBV6-2 and TRBV6-3, so those segments were excluded. A cluster of highly shared sequence variants was judged likely to be a technical artifact of the sequencing pipeline. In a later genetic analysis, fewer N-insertions in productive TCRs were reported among donors in an Asian-associated ancestry cluster than the approximately 710-donor mean. In a later analysis, the rate of TCR association differed among HLA loci, with DRB1 alleles having the most associated TCRs and HLA-C alleles having the fewest. Cytomegalovirus status was reported to be diagnosed by the classifier with high specificity and sensitivity in both the original and validation cohorts. According to a later analysis, most CMV-associated TCR beta chains appeared to be HLA-restricted, and the HLA associations seemed to be driven largely by CMV exposure. Broadly in line with IMGT annotations, most TCR beta V segments showed up in productive rearrangements about 87% or about 30% of the time in an earlier analysis of 587 of the donors. Three of the identified cytomegalovirus-associated TCR beta chains were confirmed in vitro to be specific for cytomegalovirus antigens.

Turning to this clone: Its antigen is still unknown. No much larger clone is present one base from it, and per-base qualities are unavailable.

Measured from the cysteine to the phenylalanine, the CDR3 is 12 residues long. Only the CDR3 region is kept as DNA, spanning 36 bases read in frame from base 1. V sheds 3 bases and J sheds 4 bases, leaving 6 bases between their ends. The germline V gene yields MGHDK for CDR1 and SYGVNS for CDR2. Recombination joined TRBV25-1 with TRBJ1-2, with no confident D gene call. The source is a woman in her sixties in good health and CMV-seropositive. The sample taken for sequencing was PBMCs. The nucleotides are TGTGCCAGCAGTGATACAGTCTATGGCTACACCTTC. It specifies CASSDTVYGYTF.